The 3 T cell receptor beta chains in this list originate from one sample, sequenced in a study of blood T cell repertoires in COVID-19. Measured with immunoSEQ multiplex PCR; TCRdb has only the in-frame clones, and not every one. The table lists about 220,000 clones, about 83% of them singletons, with around 2.3% in the top ten. Sequencing was carried out using peripheral blood. Receptor source: a woman aged 40 to 50 with active or convalescent COVID-19.

The V call is TRBV24-1, the J call TRBJ2-1, with TRBD2 identical over 12 bases. Germline trimming cut 3 bases from V and 6 bases from J; bases unmatched to any gene: 11. Germline CDR1 KGHDR, CDR2 SFDVKD. This CDR3 spans 18 amino acids. The CDR3 here is CATSDNRLAGGLSNEQFF. CDR3 DNA sequence: TGTGCCACCAGTGATAATCGGCTAGCGGGAGGGCTAAGCAATGAGCAGTTCTTC.

The V call is TRBV11-2, the J call TRBJ2-1; the match to TRBD2 covers 10 bases. CDR1 is SGHAT and CDR2 is FQNNGV in the germline V gene. V shed 3 bases, J shed 10 bases, and the junction held 6 bases outside the gene matches. This CDR3 region has 14 residues. CDR3 sequence: CASSFLAGEGEQFF. The CDR3 nucleotides read TGTGCCAGCAGCTTCCTAGCGGGAGAGGGAGAGCAGTTCTTC.

This clone was recorded only once. This sequence joins TRBV2 and TRBJ2-1; D is unclear. Trimming shortened V by 5 bases and J by 9 bases, and 26 bases separated the two germline ends. This CDR3 is 17 amino acids long. Germline lookup yields CDR1 SNHLY and CDR2 FYNNEI. DNA for the CDR3: TGTGCCAGCAGTCCCTACTCAGCGCGCATCTTGGGTGGTGAGCAGTTCTTC. Translated, it gives CASSPYSARILGGEQFF.